What follows describes a single TCR beta chain. Its antigen is currently unknown. V dropped 7 bases and J dropped 3; count of bases not matched to a gene: 9. Germline assignment: CDR1 SNHLY and CDR2 FYNNEI. The CDR3 extends over 14 amino acids. These data originate in a study of CD8+CD57+ T cells in acquired aplastic anemia. The wider study: Sorted CD4+ and CD8+ cells gave an average of around 3 ug of DNA. Healthy donors gave 11 million or so reads on average for CD4+ cells.

Genomic DNA, serving as template, underwent TCR beta VDJ and CDR3 profiling. MiXCR was run by TCRdb on the reads, yielding one entry per CDR3 protein. The sample shows roughly 180,000 distinct CDR3 sequences, approximately 46% of them seen only once. Study outcomes and limitations: Sharing between patients and controls was observed for twenty-nine CD8+ CDR3 sequences. Between patients and controls, CD8+ Simpson's diversity did not vary significantly.

The source is a human donor in good health. The genes are TRBV2 and TRBJ2-7; TRBD1 aligns across 7 bases. The sequenced sample was sorted CD4+, CD8+, or CD8+CD57+ T cells (not recorded which) from PBMCs. Here the CDR3 reads CASTSGQTDYEQYF. Written as DNA, the CDR3 is TGTGCCAGCACTTCGGGACAGACAGACTACGAGCAGTACTTC.